This T cell receptor (beta chain) was found in a study of early T cells in non-severe SARS-CoV-2 infection. The wider study: Alpha and beta chains were unpaired, from unsorted whole-blood bulk RNA.

Germline CDR1 and CDR2: DFQATT and SNEGSKA (reference sequence). The CDR3 spans 13 residues. Losses at the gene ends were 5 bases for V and 2 bases for J; bases not matched to a gene: 2. As part of library construction, unique molecular identifiers were attached to individual cDNA molecules. One entry per CDR3 protein results from TCRdb running MiXCR on the 5' RACE reads. In the table there are 40,000 to 50,000 distinct CDR3 sequences, less than 15% of which are singletons. A note on this clonotype: What it binds is not known.

Study findings and constraints: Anti-spike CD8 specificities were favored by VDJdb matching, whose results missed private and CD4 specificities.

The chain uses TRBV20-1 and TRBJ2-5, with 10 bases that match TRBD1. The clonotype comes from an adult who was a healthcare worker with PCR-confirmed SARS-CoV-2 infection or an uninfected control (not recorded which). Sequencing input: whole blood. The CDR3 DNA is TGCAGTGCTCTGGACAGGGGGCAAGAGACCCAGTACTTC. It specifies CSALDRGQETQYF.